A selection of T cell receptor beta chains follows, all from one sample in a study of blood T cell repertoires in COVID-19. Using immunoSEQ multiplex PCR, the repertoire was profiled, and TCRdb retains in-frame clones only, with some absent. The data contain 200,000 to 250,000 clones, approximately 83% of them seen just once; the ten biggest clones take up 3.5% to 4.5%. Material for sequencing was PBMCs or T cells enriched from blood (not recorded which). The source is a woman between 40 and 50 years old with acute COVID-19. Each CDR3 is given with its conserved first and last residue. D genes are given only for firm matches. Size tells how often a clone was seen (once, few, many) or the class of an expanded clone, and some rows leave it out.

len: 13; j_gene: TRBJ2-7; v_gene: TRBV18; d_gene: -; abundance: -; CDR3nt: TGTGCCAGCTCACCAGAACAGACCTACGAGCAGTACTTC; CDR3aa: CASSPEQTYEQYF
len: 14; j_gene: TRBJ1-5; v_gene: TRBV25-1; d_gene: -; abundance: few; CDR3nt: TGTGCCAGCAGCGAGTTTTATAGCAATCAGCCCCAGCATTTT; CDR3aa: CASSEFYSNQPQHF
len: 14; j_gene: TRBJ2-3; v_gene: TRBV9; d_gene: -; abundance: -; CDR3nt: TGTGCCAGCAGTGCTGACCGGCTGAGGGATACGCAGTATTTT; CDR3aa: CASSADRLRDTQYF
len: 16; j_gene: TRBJ1-1; v_gene: TRBV28; d_gene: TRBD1; abundance: once; CDR3nt: TGTGCCAGCAGTTTCTACACAGGGGAAAGGAACACTGAAGCTTTCTTT; CDR3aa: CASSFYTGERNTEAFF
len: 16; j_gene: TRBJ1-5; v_gene: TRBV27; d_gene: TRBD1; abundance: -; CDR3nt: TGTGCCAGCAGTCCACGACAGGGCCTTAGCAATCAGCCCCAGCATTTT; CDR3aa: CASSPRQGLSNQPQHF
len: 14; j_gene: TRBJ1-5; v_gene: TRBV6-6; d_gene: -; abundance: -; CDR3nt: TGTGCCAGCAGTTCGGACAGAAGCAATCAGCCCCAGCATTTT; CDR3aa: CASSSDRSNQPQHF
len: 15; j_gene: TRBJ1-2; v_gene: TRBV6-5; d_gene: -; abundance: -; CDR3nt: TGTGCCAGCAGTTCTCCCGGGGGAGCTAACTATGGCTACACCTTC; CDR3aa: CASSSPGGANYGYTF
len: 15; j_gene: TRBJ1-5; v_gene: TRBV28; d_gene: TRBD1; abundance: few; CDR3nt: TGTGCCAGCAGCAAACGACAGGGGGCCAATCAGCCCCAGCATTTT; CDR3aa: CASSKRQGANQPQHF
len: 17; j_gene: TRBJ2-1; v_gene: TRBV2; d_gene: TRBD2; abundance: -; CDR3nt: TGTGCCAGCAGTAGGACTAGCGGGAGAGGACCCTACAATGAGCAGTTCTTC; CDR3aa: CASSRTSGRGPYNEQFF
len: 14; j_gene: TRBJ1-1; v_gene: TRBV11-2; d_gene: -; abundance: -; CDR3nt: TGTGCCAGCAGCTTAGATGGAGCAGGGACTGAAGCTTTCTTT; CDR3aa: CASSLDGAGTEAFF